Shown below are 3 T cell receptor beta chains from a single sample sequenced in a study of CD8 T cells in Susac syndrome. After extraction with the RNeasy kit, roughly 0.45 to 1 ug of the RNA was reverse transcribed using random hexamers. A single record per CDR3 protein comes from TCRdb applying MiXCR to the immunoSEQ multiplex PCR reads. The profile shows approximately 74,000 distinct CDR3 sequences, around 94% of them singletons. Sequencing was done on a sample of CD8+ T cells from PBMCs. All receptors derive from a human donor with Susac syndrome.

The J gene is TRBJ2-3, the V gene TRBV30; a weak D match, TRBD2 (6 bases). With 3 bases removed from V and 6 bases from J, the gap between germline ends came to 16 bases. Germline values: CDR1 GTSNPN, CDR2 SVGIG (reference sequence). There are 14 residues in the CDR3. DNA of the CDR3: TGTGCCTGGAGCTCCGGGACTCCCCGTGATACGCAGTATTTT. It is translated as CAWSSGTPRDTQYF.

CDR3 nucleotide sequence: TGTGCCAGCAGCCCTGGAGGTCTTAGCTCCTACAATGAGCAGTTCTTC. Translating it yields CASSPGGLSSYNEQFF. The rearrangement joins TRBV12-3 or TRBV12-4 to TRBJ2-1; D is possibly TRBD2 (5 bases). The CDR3 totals 16 residues. V was shortened by 6 bases and J by 0 bases, with 15 bases between the two germline ends.

The gene calls are TRBV27 and TRBJ2-7; TRBD1 aligns across 9 bases. The V gene's germline CDR1 is MNHEY and CDR2 SMNVEV (reference sequence). This CDR3 is 16 amino acids long. V lost 4 bases to trimming and J lost 3 bases; unmatched junction nucleotides: 10. CDR3 sequence reads: CASSYLTGQGSYEQYF. The CDR3 DNA follows: TGTGCCAGCAGTTACCTTACGGGACAGGGCAGCTACGAGCAGTACTTC.